The 19 T cell receptor beta chains below all came from one sample that was sequenced in a study of T cells after yellow fever vaccination. TCRdb analysed the 5' RACE reads with MiXCR anew, one entry per CDR3 protein. The table records hundreds of thousands of distinct CDR3 sequences, approximately 10% of them present only once. This specimen consisted of CD4+ T cells sorted from PBMCs, obtained 5 days after the yellow fever booster vaccination. Source of these receptors: a man aged 18 to 30 who received the YFV17D yellow fever vaccine.

The rearrangement links TRBV5-1 to TRBJ2-7, with 8 nucleotides matching TRBD1. This CDR3 is 15 amino acids long. V shed 2 bases, J shed 2 bases, and the junction held 6 bases outside the gene matches. Germline V CDR1 and CDR2: SGHRS, YFSETQ. This chain's CDR3 is CASSFPKTGAYEQYF. In DNA form, the CDR3 reads TGCGCCAGCAGCTTTCCGAAGACAGGGGCCTACGAGCAGTACTTC. Based on the CDR3 plus reference TRBV5-1 and TRBJ2-7, the full variable domain is KAGVTQTPRYLIKTRGQQVTLSCSPISGHRSVSWYQQTPGQGLQFLFEYFSETQRNKGNFPGRFSGRQFSNSRSEMNVSTLELGDSALYLCASSFPKTGAYEQYFGPGTRLTVT.

This clonotype occurred once. V gene TRBV3-1 combines with J gene TRBJ2-7; perhaps TRBD1 as D (5 bases). This CDR3 comprises 14 residues. The germline V and J ends were trimmed by 4 bases and 5 bases, with 15 bases remaining between them. CDR1 and CDR2 (germline): LGHDT, YNNKEL (reference sequence). The CDR3 protein is CASSRGSQANEQYV. CDR3 nucleotide sequence: TGTGCCAGCAGCCGTGGATCACAGGCGAACGAGCAGTACGTC.

The V gene is TRBV18, the J gene TRBJ1-1; tentative D call: TRBD1 (5 bases). Germline CDR1 KGHSH, CDR2 LQKENI. The CDR3 totals 14 residues. Trimming pared 6 bases from V and 4 bases from J, leaving 15 bases between. The CDR3 spells CASSPRGGGTEAFF. CDR3 nucleotides: TGTGCCAGCTCGCCCCGGGGTGGGGGCACTGAAGCTTTCTTT.

This chain links TRBV18 with TRBJ2-6; 9 bases agree with TRBD1. Germline-derived CDR1 and CDR2 are KGHSH and LQKENI. This CDR3 is built from 17 residues. J gave up 0 bases and V 5 bases, and 5 bases lay outside the gene matches. DNA for the CDR3: TGTGCCAGCTCAGGACAGGGGCCAAACTCTGGGGCCAACGTCCTGACTTTC. This gives the protein CASSGQGPNSGANVLTF.

Many counts were recorded for this clonotype. The CDR3: CASSPGQGSRGYTF. As DNA, the CDR3 is TGTGCCAGCAGCCCGGGACAGGGGAGTCGTGGCTACACCTTC. The chain links TRBV3-1 to TRBJ1-2, with 10 bases matching TRBD1. The CDR3 runs 14 residues. V gave up 4 bases and J gave up 7 bases; unmatched junction bases: 6. The germline CDR1 and CDR2 sequences are LGHDT and YNNKEL (reference sequence).

In this sample, this clonotype turned up a few times. The rearrangement uses TRBV7-9 and TRBJ1-1; possibly TRBD1 for D (5 bases). V dropped 3 bases and J dropped 5 bases, with 16 bases sitting between them. The CDR3 consists of 15 residues. CDR1 and CDR2 (germline): SEHNR, FQNEAQ (reference sequence). As DNA, the CDR3 is TGTGCCAGCAGCTTTCTCCGGGACGGCGGGACTGAAGCTTTCTTT. As protein: CASSFLRDGGTEAFF.

The rearrangement joins TRBV10-3 to TRBJ2-5; TRBD2 matches 7 bases. Losses at the gene ends were 4 bases for V and 5 bases for J; bases not matched to a gene: 4. The germline V gene encodes CDR1 ENHRY and CDR2 SYGVKD. The CDR3 loop spans 13 amino acids. The CDR3 spells CAISGWGGETQYF. CDR3 DNA sequence: TGTGCCATCAGTGGATGGGGAGGGGAGACCCAGTACTTC.

J is TRBJ2-3 and V is TRBV5-1; D is uncertain. Trimming removed 2 bases from V and 1 base from J, with 8 bases in between. CDR3 length equals 14 residues. Germline lookup yields CDR1 SGHRS and CDR2 YFSETQ. CDR3 bases: TGCGCCAGCAGCTTTCGACTCCGCACAGATACGCAGTATTTT. It translates to CASSFRLRTDTQYF.

V and J are TRBV4-1 and TRBJ2-3; 8 nucleotides align to TRBD1. The CDR3 runs to 16 residues. Germline CDR1 reads MGHRA; CDR2 reads YSYEKL. The trim removed 4 bases at V and 5 bases at J, leaving 11 bases unmatched. The CDR3 is CASSLTGTGGVDTQYF. DNA of the CDR3: TGCGCCAGCAGCCTAACCGGGACAGGAGGGGTAGATACGCAGTATTTT.

This clonotype was counted between two and nine times. CDR3 sequence: CASMGRGNQPQHF. DNA of the CDR3: TGTGCCAGTATGGGGAGGGGCAATCAGCCCCAGCATTTT. This chain connects TRBV19 to TRBJ1-5; D remains ambiguous. Trimming removed 7 bases from V and 2 bases from J, with 9 bases in between. Germline CDR1 reads LNHDA; CDR2 reads SQIVND (reference sequence). The CDR3 is 13 residues long.

The genes are TRBV7-2 and TRBJ2-3; D is ambiguous. The CDR3 consists of 15 residues. The V gene's germline CDR1 is SGHTA and CDR2 FQGNSA. The germline V and J ends were trimmed by 2 bases and 0 bases, with 9 bases remaining between them. CDR3 sequence (DNA): TGTGCCAGCAGCTTACGTGCTGGAAGCACAGATACGCAGTATTTT. Residues: CASSLRAGSTDTQYF. Full variable domain (outside the CDR3, taken from reference TRBV7-2 and TRBJ2-3): GAGVSQSPSNKVTEKGKDVELRCDPISGHTALYWYRQSLGQGLEFLIYFQGNSAPDKSGLPSDRFSAERTGGSVSTLTIQRTQQEDSAVYLCASSLRAGSTDTQYFGPGTRLTVL.

This clonotype was recorded once. The V gene is TRBV6-1, the J gene TRBJ2-2; tentatively, D is TRBD1 or TRBD2 (7 bases each). CDR1 is MNHNS and CDR2 is SASEGT in the germline V gene. The CDR3 length is 13 residues. Trimming took off 7 bases at V and 11 bases at J, with 17 bases between the two ends. As DNA, the CDR3 is TGTGCCAGCAATGCTCAGGGGGGGAGTGAGCTGTTTTTT. Translating it yields CASNAQGGSELFF.

A few counts support this clonotype. The chain carries TRBV20-1 and TRBJ2-1; 7 bases are a match to TRBD1. Trimming removed 5 bases from V and 2 bases from J; junction bases left unmatched: 18. CDR3 length: 18 residues. Looked up from germline, CDR1 is DFQATT and CDR2 is SNEGSKA (reference sequence). As DNA, the CDR3 is TGCAGTGCTTCGGCCGAGGGGGCCAAGTCACCGGCCTACAATGAGCAGTTCTTC. Protein: CSASAEGAKSPAYNEQFF.

V and J are TRBV5-4 and TRBJ2-3; 8 positions match TRBD1. Germline V gives CDR1 SGHNT, CDR2 YYREEE (reference sequence). The CDR3 extends over 15 amino acids. Trimming removed 0 bases from V and 5 bases from J; junction bases left unmatched: 5. CDR3 amino acids: CASSLGETGVDTQYF. CDR3 coding DNA: TGTGCCAGCAGCTTGGGGGAGACAGGGGTAGATACGCAGTATTTT.

This chain uses TRBV19 with TRBJ1-1; D call uncertain. Germline CDR1 LNHDA, CDR2 SQIVND (reference sequence). This CDR3 is 14 amino acids long. Trimming took 5 bases from V and 1 from J, leaving 11 bases between them. In DNA, the CDR3 is TGTGCCAGTAGTGGAGGTCAGGCGAACACTGAAGCTTTCTTT. The encoded protein is CASSGGQANTEAFF.

The sample holds many counts of this clonotype. The chain employs TRBV7-2 and TRBJ2-4, with D possibly matching TRBD1 (5 bases). The germline V and J ends were trimmed by 0 bases and 3 bases, with 9 bases remaining between them. The CDR3 is 15 amino acids. Per germline, CDR1 SGHTA and CDR2 FQGNSA. The CDR3 loop reads CASSLARDGKNIQYF. The CDR3 DNA is TGTGCCAGCAGCTTAGCCAGGGATGGCAAAAACATTCAGTACTTC. Complete variable domain (other parts from reference TRBV7-2 and TRBJ2-4): GAGVSQSPSNKVTEKGKDVELRCDPISGHTALYWYRQSLGQGLEFLIYFQGNSAPDKSGLPSDRFSAERTGGSVSTLTIQRTQQEDSAVYLCASSLARDGKNIQYFGAGTRLSVL.

The chain links TRBV2 to TRBJ1-2, with TRBD1 matching over 9 bases. J gave up 6 bases and V 8 bases, and 7 bases lay outside the gene matches. Germline values: CDR1 SNHLY, CDR2 FYNNEI. The CDR3 consists of 13 residues. In DNA form, the CDR3 reads TGTGCCAGCGGAGCCAACAGGGGGCATGGCTACACCTTC. Translated: CASGANRGHGYTF.

The V gene is TRBV20-1, the J gene TRBJ1-1; D is possibly TRBD1 (5 bases). Germline CDR1 reads DFQATT; CDR2 reads SNEGSKA (reference sequence). V dropped 3 bases and J dropped 11 bases, with 22 bases sitting between them. This CDR3 has 14 residues. The DNA for the CDR3 is TGCAGTGCTAGGTTTAATCAGGCGGGACGCGAGGCTTTCTTT. This sequence encodes CSARFNQAGREAFF.

A few counts support this clonotype. V usage is TRBV10-1 and J usage is TRBJ1-3; perhaps TRBD1 as D (6 bases). This CDR3 spans 16 amino acids. The germline V gene has CDR1 WNHNN and CDR2 SYGVQD (reference sequence). The V gene lost 3 bases and the J gene lost 4 bases, with 16 bases spanning the gap. CDR3 coding DNA: TGCGCCAGCAGTGATGGATCGGGGGGCTCAGGAAACACCATATATTTT. It translates to CASSDGSGGSGNTIYF.